The clone carrying this T cell receptor (beta chain) showed up just a few times. Measured with immunoSEQ multiplex PCR; TCRdb has only the in-frame clones, and not every one. The repertoire has some 67,000 clones, 85% to 90% of them found once; the top ten carry around 5.3%. These data come from a study of blood T cell repertoires in COVID-19. Per the germline V gene, CDR1 is LGHDT and CDR2 is YNNKEL (reference sequence). The V and J ends lost 3 bases and 7 bases respectively, with 12 bases between them. The CDR3 consists of 13 residues. V usage is TRBV3-1 (or the pseudogene TRBV3-2) and J usage is TRBJ1-2; D not certain. The TCR was taken from a man aged 45 to 65 with active COVID-19. Source material: peripheral blood. The CDR3 here is CASSHRTAGGYTF. CDR3 bases: TGTGCCAGCAGCCACCGAACGGCAGGTGGCTACACCTTC.